The next 29 T cell receptor beta chains were all read from a single sample in a study of control samples from healthy donors and cancer patients. Method: immunoSEQ multiplex PCR; TCRdb's copy keeps in-frame clones and lacks some. The sample table includes roughly 200,000 clones. Sequenced input: blood. The source is a woman in her 30s in good health.

This sequence joins TRBV28 and TRBJ2-1; TRBD2 is a possible D gene (6 bases). CDR1 and CDR2 from the germline V gene are MDHEN and SYDVKM. V shed 2 bases and J shed 4 bases, with 21 bases lying between them. This CDR3 is 18 amino acids long. The CDR3 nucleotides read TGTGCCAGCAGTTTAGTCGCCCGTTTACTAGGAGGGTACAATGAGCAGTTCTTC. Its translation: CASSLVARLLGGYNEQFF.

The chain couples TRBV5-1 to TRBJ1-2; TRBD1 matches 9 bases. The CDR3 runs 14 residues. Germline V gene lookup returns CDR1 SGHRS and CDR2 YFSETQ. V shed 5 bases and J 4 bases; nucleotides not matched to a gene: 6. CDR3 in DNA: TGCGCCAGCAGGCCCGGACAGGGGTTCTATGGCTACACCTTC. As protein: CASRPGQGFYGYTF.

The CDR3 protein is CASSLVGTDGSPLHF. Written as DNA, the CDR3 is TGTGCCAGCAGTTTGGTCGGGACAGACGGTTCACCCCTCCACTTT. This chain uses TRBV27 with TRBJ1-6; TRBD1 matches at 7 bases. Germline loops: CDR1 MNHEY, CDR2 SMNVEV (reference sequence). The CDR3 is made up of 15 amino acids. V shed 3 bases, J shed 9 bases, and the junction held 8 bases outside the gene matches.

The rearrangement uses TRBV5-1 and TRBJ2-5, with D perhaps matching TRBD1 or TRBD2 (7 bases each). The germline CDR1 and CDR2 sequences are SGHRS and YFSETQ. This CDR3 contains 16 residues. The V end was cut by 0 bases, the J end by 2 bases, with 14 bases between. The CDR3 region has the DNA TGCGCCAGCAGCTTGGCAGGGGGGGTGACGCAAGAGACCCAGTACTTC. Protein sequence: CASSLAGGVTQETQYF.

This chain links TRBV28 with TRBJ1-4; unclear D gene. There are 15 residues in the CDR3. Germline V gene data show CDR1 as MDHEN and CDR2 as SYDVKM. Trimming removed 2 bases from V and 8 bases from J, with 15 bases in between. The CDR3 coding sequence is TGTGCCAGCAGTTTAAATTACCCTCGGCCGGAAAAACTGTTTTTT. It is translated as CASSLNYPRPEKLFF.

This chain joins TRBV5-5 and TRBJ1-2; 9 nucleotides match TRBD1. Germline V lookup: CDR1 SGHKS, CDR2 YYEKEE (reference sequence). The CDR3 length is 16 residues. The J segment lost 6 bases and the V segment lost 3 bases, leaving 12 bases of the junction unmatched. As DNA, the CDR3 is TGTGCCAGCAGCTGGGTAGGGGGACAGGGATGGAATGGCTACACCTTC. As protein: CASSWVGGQGWNGYTF. The entire variable domain, with the rest obtained from reference TRBV5-5 and TRBJ1-2, is as follows: DAGVTQSPTHLIKTRGQQVTLRCSPISGHKSVSWYQQVLGQGPQFIFQYYEKEERGRGNFPDRFSARQFPNYSSELNVNALLLGDSALYLCASSWVGGQGWNGYTFGSGTRLTVV.

The CDR3 spells CASSLGQGVQRETQYF. CDR3 in DNA: TGTGCCAGCAGCTTAGGGCAGGGGGTCCAGAGAGAGACCCAGTACTTC. The rearrangement links TRBV7-6 to TRBJ2-5; 7 bases are a match to TRBD1. The trim removed 1 base at V and 4 bases at J, leaving 9 bases unmatched. There are 16 residues in the CDR3. CDR1 and CDR2 (germline): SGHVS, FNYEAQ.

This chain links TRBV19 with TRBJ2-2; TRBD1 aligns across 9 bases. Germline trimming cut 7 bases from V and 5 bases from J; bases unmatched to any gene: 2. Germline CDR1 reads LNHDA; CDR2 reads SQIVND (reference sequence). The CDR3 has 13 residues. CDR3 bases: TGTGCCAGTATGACAGGGGGGACCGGGGAGCTGTTTTTT. This sequence encodes CASMTGGTGELFF.

The V call is TRBV4-2, the J call TRBJ1-1, with a weak D call TRBD1 (6 bases). With 6 bases removed from V and 3 bases from J, the gap between germline ends came to 11 bases. Looked up from germline, CDR1 is LGHNA and CDR2 is YNFKEQ. The CDR3 sequence is 13 residues long. The CDR3 region has the DNA TGTGCCAGCAGGGAGGGGGAGGACACTGAAGCTTTCTTT. Translation: CASREGEDTEAFF.

The chain couples TRBV5-1 to TRBJ1-5; D remains ambiguous. Trimming stripped 0 bases from V and 5 bases from J, with 6 bases between. Germline CDR1 and CDR2: SGHRS and YFSETQ. CDR3 length: 13 residues. The CDR3 sequence is CASSLEVDQPQHF. DNA for the CDR3: TGCGCCAGCAGCTTGGAAGTCGATCAGCCCCAGCATTTT.

The chain's CDR3 is CASRLETGGTQYF. CDR3 nucleotides: TGTGCCAGCAGGTTGGAGACAGGGGGCACGCAGTATTTT. The chain joins TRBV2 to TRBJ2-3; TRBD1 matches at 10 bases. CDR3 size: 13 residues. Germline CDR1 and CDR2: SNHLY and FYNNEI. Trimming removed 6 bases from V and 9 bases from J; junction bases left unmatched: 6.

V gene TRBV2 combines with J gene TRBJ1-6, with a possible D match to TRBD1 (6 bases). Germline V gene sequence: CDR1 SNHLY, CDR2 FYNNEI. The CDR3 totals 14 residues. Trimming left V 2 bases short and J 7 bases short, with 9 bases between. The CDR3 DNA reads TGTGCCAGCAGTGAATACAGGGAAAATTCACCCCTCCACTTT. This sequence encodes CASSEYRENSPLHF.

The J gene is TRBJ2-1, the V gene TRBV7-9, with 9 bases that match TRBD1. The ends lost 6 bases at V and 0 bases at J; junction bases unmatched: 6. This CDR3 is built from 16 residues. Per germline, CDR1 SEHNR and CDR2 FQNEAQ (reference sequence). The CDR3 DNA reads as TGTGCCAGCAGGGCTCCGACAGGGGGCTCCTACAATGAGCAGTTCTTC. Its translation is CASRAPTGGSYNEQFF. Combining the CDR3 with reference TRBV7-9 and TRBJ2-1 gives the whole variable domain DTGVSQNPRHKITKRGQNVTFRCDPISEHNRLYWYRQTLGQGPEFLTYFQNEAQLEKSRLLSDRFSAERPKGSFSTLEIQRTEQGDSAMYLCASRAPTGGSYNEQFFGPGTRLTVL.

The chain uses TRBV5-1 and TRBJ1-1; TRBD1 agrees at 9 bases. The CDR3 extends over 14 amino acids. J was trimmed by 1 base and V by 5 bases; bases with no gene match: 3. Germline V gives CDR1 SGHRS, CDR2 YFSETQ. CDR3 sequence reads: CASRSGQGNTEAFF. The DNA for the CDR3 is TGCGCCAGCAGGTCGGGACAGGGGAACACTGAAGCTTTCTTT.

The chain links TRBV27 to TRBJ2-1, with 7 bases fitting TRBD1. The germline V gene has CDR1 MNHEY and CDR2 SMNVEV (reference sequence). The junction had 4 bases not matched to a gene; V was cut back by 2 bases and J by 3 bases. The CDR3 extends over 15 amino acids. Here the CDR3 DNA reads TGTGCCAGCAGTTTAGAGGGGGCGGGCTACAATGAGCAGTTCTTC. Protein: CASSLEGAGYNEQFF.

The chain links TRBV11-2 to TRBJ2-3; 7 nucleotides match TRBD1. CDR3 size: 14 residues. Germline lookup yields CDR1 SGHAT and CDR2 FQNNGV. V was clipped by 3 bases and J by 0 bases; unmatched bases: 0. CDR3 bases: TGTGCCAGCAGCTTGACAGGGAGCACAGATACGCAGTATTTT. Its translation: CASSLTGSTDTQYF.

CDR3 sequence: CASSLLTGQPQHF. In DNA form, the CDR3 reads TGTGCCAGCAGTTTGCTCACAGGACAGCCCCAGCATTTT. The chain recombines TRBV12-3 or TRBV12-4 with TRBJ1-5; a possible D gene is TRBD1 (5 bases). The CDR3 consists of 13 residues. Trimming left V 3 bases short and J 7 bases short, with 10 bases between.

Notes on this clone: Its ends do not fully match the called genes, so a read error is possible. The rearrangement joins TRBV4-3 to TRBJ2-4; D might be TRBD1 or TRBD2, each matching 5 bases. This CDR3 region has 15 residues. Germline V gene lookup returns CDR1 LGHNA and CDR2 YSLEER. The CDR3 here is CASSQEGRAKNIRYF. The CDR3 DNA sequence: TGCGCCAGCAGCCAAGAGGGACGAGCCAAAAACATTCGGTACTTC.

The chain carries TRBV6-6 and TRBJ1-5; 8 bases are a match to TRBD1. V lost 4 bases, J lost 3 bases, and 2 bases stayed unmatched. CDR3 size: 14 residues. CDR1 MNHNY and CDR2 SVGAGI come from the germline V gene (reference sequence). CDR3 amino acids: CASSLTGANQPQHF. The CDR3 DNA follows: TGTGCCAGCAGTTTGACAGGGGCCAATCAGCCCCAGCATTTT.

This sequence joins TRBV6-5 and TRBJ2-3, with 7 bases aligning to TRBD2. The germline V gene has CDR1 MNHEY and CDR2 SVGAGI. There are 15 residues in the CDR3. V lost 5 bases and J lost 5; bases outside the gene matches: 10. The CDR3: CASSPVGAGLDTQYF. The CDR3 nucleotides are TGTGCCAGCAGTCCGGTCGGAGCGGGGTTAGATACGCAGTATTTT.

The chain employs TRBV4-1 and TRBJ2-5; D is tentatively TRBD1 or TRBD2 (5 bases each). V was trimmed by 4 bases and J by 7 bases, leaving 10 bases between them. The V gene's germline CDR1 is MGHRA and CDR2 YSYEKL. CDR3 length equals 12 residues. CDR3 protein: CASSPRDGTQYF. For the CDR3, the DNA is TGCGCCAGCAGCCCCCGGGACGGGACCCAGTACTTC.

CDR3 coding DNA: TGTGCCAGCAGTACGATCTACGAGCAGTACTTC. Its translation: CASSTIYEQYF. The gene calls are TRBV6-2 or TRBV6-3 and TRBJ2-7; D gene ambiguous. This CDR3 region has 11 residues. From germline, CDR1 is MNHEY and CDR2 SVGEGT. Deletions cut 5 bases from V and 3 bases from J, with 5 bases between.

The chain uses TRBV5-1 and TRBJ1-3; TRBD1 is a possible D gene (6 bases). CDR3 size: 16 residues. Germline lookup yields CDR1 SGHRS and CDR2 YFSETQ. V was shortened by 4 bases and J by 0 bases, with 14 bases between the two germline ends. This CDR3 reads CASSRRDTSSGNTIYF. As DNA, the CDR3 is TGCGCCAGCAGCAGACGGGACACGAGCTCTGGAAACACCATATATTTT.

The rearrangement links TRBV11-2 to TRBJ2-1, with 9 bases aligning to TRBD2. CDR3 length equals 16 residues. Per germline, CDR1 SGHAT and CDR2 FQNNGV. V lost 5 bases to trimming and J lost 6 bases; unmatched junction nucleotides: 11. DNA for the CDR3: TGTGCCAGCAGCATTGGGCGGGGGGGCCTATTCAATGAGCAGTTCTTC. The encoded protein is CASSIGRGGLFNEQFF.

This rearrangement joins TRBV28 to TRBJ1-5; TRBD1 aligns across 9 bases. The germline gives CDR1 MDHEN, CDR2 SYDVKM. Germline trimming cut 5 bases from V and 1 base from J; bases unmatched to any gene: 3. The CDR3 is 15 residues long. In nucleotides, the CDR3 is TGTGCCAGCAGTACAGGGGGCTTGAGCAATCAGCCCCAGCATTTT. Residues: CASSTGGLSNQPQHF.

The chain links TRBV28 to TRBJ1-2; no clear D. This CDR3 contains 13 residues. The V gene lost 8 bases and the J gene lost 4 bases, with 14 bases spanning the gap. Germline values: CDR1 MDHEN, CDR2 SYDVKM. CDR3 sequence reads: CASGLGISYGYTF. The CDR3 DNA is TGTGCCAGCGGACTGGGGATTTCCTATGGCTACACCTTC.

This chain joins TRBV6-5 and TRBJ2-7, with a weak D call TRBD1 (5 bases). V was pared by 6 bases and J by 5 bases, with 11 bases between. CDR1 and CDR2 (germline): MNHEY, SVGAGI. The CDR3 covers 12 residues. The CDR3 nucleotides read TGTGCCAGCAGGGGGCAGCTCGACGAGCAGTACTTC. Translating it yields CASRGQLDEQYF.

The chain links TRBV2 to TRBJ2-2; 8 bases agree with TRBD1. The germline gives CDR1 SNHLY, CDR2 FYNNEI. The CDR3 spans 13 residues. The trim removed 6 bases at V and 7 bases at J, leaving 4 bases unmatched. CDR3 sequence: CASRGTGSGELFF. Written as DNA, the CDR3 is TGTGCCAGCAGGGGGACAGGAAGCGGGGAGCTGTTTTTT. The full variable domain, with the rest looked up from reference TRBV2 and TRBJ2-2, is EPEVTQTPSHQVTQMGQEVILRCVPISNHLYFYWYRQILGQKVEFLVSFYNNEISEKSEIFDDQFSVERPDGSNFTLKIRSTKLEDSAMYFCASRGTGSGELFFGEGSRLTVL.

The rearrangement uses TRBV7-9 and TRBJ2-3; D gene uncertain. The germline CDR1 and CDR2 sequences are SEHNR and FQNEAQ (reference sequence). The CDR3 is 13 residues long. V lost 4 bases, J lost 7 bases, and 12 bases lay in between. The CDR3: CASSSALAYTQYF. Here the CDR3 DNA reads TGTGCCAGCAGCTCGGCGTTGGCATATACGCAGTATTTT.